This T cell receptor (beta chain) comes out of a study of cytomegalovirus exposure and HLA in healthy donors. The PCR made use of 60 Vbeta and 13 Jbeta primers. The table came from immunoSEQ multiplex PCR; TCRdb's copy has only in-frame clones and leaves some out. The top ten clones hold approximately 1.3% of a sample with about 98,000 clones, about three quarters of them seen once. Concerning this clone itself: The antigen is not known.

Germline values: CDR1 SGHVS, CDR2 FQNEAQ. The CDR3 contains 14 residues. V shed 0 bases and J 4 bases; nucleotides not matched to a gene: 0. Study outcomes and limitations: Sequences of the TCR beta chain were said to predict the HLA-A and HLA-B alleles of most subjects accurately.

The TCR was taken from a middle-aged man in good health and CMV-seronegative. The specimen was PBMCs. The genes are TRBV7-8 and TRBJ2-1; TRBD2 aligns across 7 bases. The CDR3, as DNA: TGTGCCAGCAGCTTAGCCGGGGGGTACAATGAGCAGTTCTTC. This translates into CASSLAGGYNEQFF.